Below are 10 T cell receptor beta chains sequenced from a single sample in a study of T-cell memory formation after mild COVID-19. TCRdb called the 5' RACE reads again in MiXCR, with one record for every CDR3 protein. This table has roughly 130,000 distinct CDR3 sequences, approximately 16% appearing once. Sequencing was carried out using PBMCs or a T cell subset sorted from them (not recorded which). The receptors originated from an adult woman who had mild COVID-19 (a few samples of this study predate the infection). Cell type and time point are not known.

CDR3 DNA: TGTGCCAGCAGCTTAATGGGACAGGGGGCCTACGAGCAGTACTTC. It codes for CASSLMGQGAYEQYF. J is TRBJ2-7 and V is TRBV7-3, with 11 bases identical to TRBD1. V trimming: 1 base; J trimming: 2 bases; junction bases outside the gene matches: 1. The CDR3 extends over 15 amino acids. The germline CDR1 and CDR2 sequences are SGHTA and FQGTGA.

This clonotype was observed a few times. V is TRBV12-3 or TRBV12-4 and J is TRBJ2-6; possible D gene TRBD1, 6 bases. The CDR3 covers 18 residues. V was pared by 3 bases and J by 0 bases, with 15 bases between. The CDR3 nucleotides read TGTGCCAGCAGTTTTAGGGACAAAGGCCTCTCTGGGGCCAACGTCCTGACTTTC. Amino acid sequence: CASSFRDKGLSGANVLTF.

The chain is built from TRBV25-1 and TRBJ2-7, with 13 positions matching TRBD2. There are 16 residues in the CDR3. J gave up 1 base and V 4 bases, and 4 bases lay outside the gene matches. In germline, CDR1 is MGHDK, CDR2 SYGVNS. The CDR3 DNA sequence: TGTGCCAGCAGTGTATTACTAGCGGGAGGGTCCTACGAGCAGTACTTC. Translated: CASSVLLAGGSYEQYF.

This clonotype was observed many times. This chain connects TRBV4-2 to TRBJ2-3, with D unclear. The length of the CDR3 is 13 residues. V gave up 0 bases and J gave up 5 bases, with 6 bases separating them. The germline CDR1 and CDR2 sequences are LGHNA and YNFKEQ. The chain's CDR3 is CASSQDPGDTQYF. Here the CDR3 DNA reads TGTGCCAGCAGCCAAGATCCGGGAGATACGCAGTATTTT.

The chain has TRBV18 and TRBJ1-1; D is undetermined. This CDR3 comprises 13 residues. Germline-derived CDR1 and CDR2 are KGHSH and LQKENI. V was pared by 0 bases and J by 2 bases, with 4 bases between. The CDR3 protein is CASSPPDNTEAFF. CDR3 nucleotides: TGTGCCAGCTCACCACCGGATAACACTGAAGCTTTCTTT.

The sample holds a few counts of this clonotype. This chain joins TRBV19 and TRBJ1-1; D is possibly TRBD1 (6 bases). The CDR3 consists of 13 residues. Germline CDR1 reads LNHDA; CDR2 reads SQIVND (reference sequence). V was shortened by 5 bases and J by 5 bases, with 12 bases between the two germline ends. The CDR3 spells CASSLTGWTEAFF. The CDR3 DNA is TGTGCCAGTAGTTTAACAGGGTGGACTGAAGCTTTCTTT. Full variable domain (remainder filled in from reference TRBV19 and TRBJ1-1): DGGITQSPKYLFRKEGQNVTLSCEQNLNHDAMYWYRQDPGQGLRLIYYSQIVNDFQKGDIAEGYSVSREKKESFPLTVTSAQKNPTAFYLCASSLTGWTEAFFGQGTRLTVV.

V is TRBV19 and J is TRBJ2-3; D might be TRBD1 (5 bases). The V end lost 5 bases, the J end lost 6 bases, and 18 bases lay between the germline ends. This CDR3 is built from 15 residues. Germline CDR1 is LNHDA and CDR2 is SQIVND (reference sequence). CDR3 DNA: TGTGCCAGTAGTCCCTCCGGACACTTGAGGGATACGCAGTATTTT. Residues: CASSPSGHLRDTQYF.

This clonotype was found a few times. In DNA, the CDR3 is TGTGCCAGCAGTTTGGATAGGAACAATGAGCAGTTCTTC. As protein: CASSLDRNNEQFF. The chain recombines TRBV12-3 or TRBV12-4 with TRBJ2-1; no firm D call. Trimming removed 3 bases from V and 5 bases from J, with 8 bases in between. This CDR3 spans 13 amino acids.

The gene calls are TRBV29-1 and TRBJ2-5, with D perhaps matching TRBD1 (5 bases). The CDR3 is 14 residues long. Germline V gene data show CDR1 as SQVTM and CDR2 as ANQGSEA. The V end was cut by 6 bases, the J end by 4 bases, with 18 bases between. CDR3 protein: CSVRQGGLGETQYF. The CDR3, as DNA: TGCAGCGTCCGTCAGGGTGGCCTTGGAGAGACCCAGTACTTC.

This chain joins TRBV29-1 and TRBJ2-3; 8 bases map to TRBD2. CDR3 length: 15 residues. Germline CDR1 SQVTM, CDR2 ANQGSEA. Trimming took 4 bases from V and 4 from J; bases not matched to a gene: 10. CDR3 nucleotides: TGCAGCGTTGGTGTGCGGGGGGACCCCCCAGATACGCAGTATTTT. Protein sequence: CSVGVRGDPPDTQYF.